This record concerns one T cell receptor beta chain sequence. The clone's antigen remains unknown. No quality values exist for individual bases; no much larger clone is one base distant. Total RNA and DNA were co-extracted from around 18-30 mg of bulk tissue with the AllPrep DNA/RNA mini kit, without cell sorting. Between late 2015 and March 2016, roughly 5 patients in China with histopathologically diagnosed primary liver carcinoma had their tumors surgically resected. At the time of sampling, the patients had chronic HBV infection and had not received any treatment. Each tumor was sampled at five spatially separated regions: the tumor centre plus the superior, inferior, left-lateral and right-lateral poles. More than 90% viable tumor cells were found by histology in every tumor sample. Fresh tumor and adjacent tissue pieces were bisected; one half was stored in RNAlater at -80°C, the other sent for histology.

Using a constant-region primer and ProtoScript II reverse transcriptase, TCRbeta-specific cDNA was reverse-transcribed from around 500 ng total RNA. Three nested multiplex PCR rounds, following a slightly modified ARM-PCR procedure, were used to build the TCRbeta libraries. Each of the first two PCR rounds ran for about 9 cycles and used multiplex TRBV1-TRBV30 forward primers together with a Cbeta reverse primer. Sample barcodes and Illumina adapters were added in a final 25-cycle PCR with Deep VentR polymerase. Amplicons of 200-500 bp were gel-purified with a QIAquick gel extraction kit before sequencing. The TCRbeta amplicons were sequenced with 250-bp paired-end reads on an Illumina HiSeq 2500. On the study's bioinformatics: Trimmomatic v0.33 was used to quality-trim the reads, and FLASH v1.2.11 was used to merge paired reads so that full CDR3 sequences could be recovered. V, D and J germline segments were assigned to the rearranged TCRbeta sequences using MiGEC v1.2.1b. Clonotype statistics and Shannon-Wiener diversity indices were computed with VDJtools v1.0.0. To cut down on sampling bias, every analysis after diversity analysis relied on just the 250 most abundant clonotypes from each sample. TCRdb ran its own pipeline on the public reads, namely fastp trimming at Q25 and MiXCR clone calling, and kept in-frame beta chains. Every distinct CDR3 protein forms one entry, paired with its most common genes and DNA. The V and J calls and clone size come from TCRdb's table, not from the authors' own analysis. In this sample the table shows roughly 48,000 distinct CDR3 sequences, over 70% of which occur a single time. The ten largest clones capture about a quarter of the sample.

These data belong to a study of tumor-infiltrating lymphocytes in primary liver carcinoma (dated by TCRdb to about 2017). Regarding the research as a whole: Of the five patients, three men and two women aged 30 to 69 years, four had hepatocellular carcinoma and one had combined HCC and intrahepatic cholangiocarcinoma. The tumors of the five patients were staged as T1-T3 N0M0, with maximum diameters ranging from roughly 4 to 10 cm. Samples yielded roughly 3.5 to 8 million productive TCRbeta reads; read depth did not differ significantly between tissue types. For each liver tumor, the study sampled five regions along with adjacent normal tissue and blood, and applied TCRbeta repertoire sequencing, expression microarrays and whole-exome sequencing. A total of about 35 specimens from 5 patients, comprising approximately 25 tumor regions, 5 adjacent noncancerous liver tissues and 5 peripheral blood samples, were covered by TCRbeta repertoire sequencing. The 25 or so tumor region samples were profiled with Agilent mRNA microarrays so that TCRbeta repertoire diversity could be related to the local molecular phenotype. Reproducibility between technical replicate repertoires was high, with correlation coefficients above 0.95 and mean shared-clone rates around 0.88.

Broader findings and caveats from the paper: A significantly larger repertoire fraction was made up by the top 250 clones in tumors than in blood (p = 0.039). Repertoire overlap was found to be higher between tumor regions (mean roughly 35%) than between tumor-adjacent (approximately 17%) or tumor-blood (around 15%) pairs, consistent with antigen-driven expansion. Only the TCR beta chain was sequenced, which likely underestimates true repertoire diversity because unpaired alpha chains were not captured. With just a handful of patients in the study, the authors point out that the findings should be validated in a larger study. Only about 8-24% of top clones were present in all five regions of a tumor, suggesting spatial heterogeneity of tumor-infiltrating T cells. Comparison of CD4+ and CD8+ T cell repertoires was precluded by the use of bulk unsorted samples.

Counted from cysteine to phenylalanine, this CDR3 has 13 amino acids. The only DNA kept is the CDR3, 39 bases in frame from the first base. V trim: 7 bases; J trim: 16 bases; unmatched bases: 14. Here the chain combines TRBV12-3 or TRBV12-4 and TRBJ2-1; 9 central bases correspond to TRBD2. The source is a man aged 40-55 years with primary liver carcinoma and hepatitis B virus infection. The sample taken for sequencing was liver tumor tissue from sampling region 3. In the paper's terms, the cell subset or site label means: tumor region T3, left-lateral pole. The base sequence is TGTGCCAGCACCCCGACTAGCGGAAATGAGGAATTCTTC. It specifies CASTPTSGNEEFF.